This T cell receptor beta chain was found in a study of blood T cell repertoires in COVID-19. V gave up 0 bases and J gave up 4 bases; unmatched junction bases: 7. CDR1 and CDR2 (germline): SGHRS, YFSETQ. The CDR3 runs 17 residues. Only in-frame clones appear in the TCRdb table, and some are missing; sequencing was by immunoSEQ multiplex PCR. The table lists about 260,000 clones, around nine tenths of them singletons. Sample: peripheral blood. This receptor was obtained from a woman aged 70-85 years with COVID-19, enrolled during active disease. This rearrangement joins TRBV5-1 to TRBJ2-2; the match to TRBD1 covers 9 bases. Written as DNA, the CDR3 is TGCGCCAGCAGCTTGGTTGGGACAGGGTCGGGCACCGGGGAGCTGTTTTTT. This gives the protein CASSLVGTGSGTGELFF. Based on the CDR3 plus reference TRBV5-1 and TRBJ2-2, the full variable domain is KAGVTQTPRYLIKTRGQQVTLSCSPISGHRSVSWYQQTPGQGLQFLFEYFSETQRNKGNFPGRFSGRQFSNSRSEMNVSTLELGDSALYLCASSLVGTGSGTGELFFGEGSRLTVL.